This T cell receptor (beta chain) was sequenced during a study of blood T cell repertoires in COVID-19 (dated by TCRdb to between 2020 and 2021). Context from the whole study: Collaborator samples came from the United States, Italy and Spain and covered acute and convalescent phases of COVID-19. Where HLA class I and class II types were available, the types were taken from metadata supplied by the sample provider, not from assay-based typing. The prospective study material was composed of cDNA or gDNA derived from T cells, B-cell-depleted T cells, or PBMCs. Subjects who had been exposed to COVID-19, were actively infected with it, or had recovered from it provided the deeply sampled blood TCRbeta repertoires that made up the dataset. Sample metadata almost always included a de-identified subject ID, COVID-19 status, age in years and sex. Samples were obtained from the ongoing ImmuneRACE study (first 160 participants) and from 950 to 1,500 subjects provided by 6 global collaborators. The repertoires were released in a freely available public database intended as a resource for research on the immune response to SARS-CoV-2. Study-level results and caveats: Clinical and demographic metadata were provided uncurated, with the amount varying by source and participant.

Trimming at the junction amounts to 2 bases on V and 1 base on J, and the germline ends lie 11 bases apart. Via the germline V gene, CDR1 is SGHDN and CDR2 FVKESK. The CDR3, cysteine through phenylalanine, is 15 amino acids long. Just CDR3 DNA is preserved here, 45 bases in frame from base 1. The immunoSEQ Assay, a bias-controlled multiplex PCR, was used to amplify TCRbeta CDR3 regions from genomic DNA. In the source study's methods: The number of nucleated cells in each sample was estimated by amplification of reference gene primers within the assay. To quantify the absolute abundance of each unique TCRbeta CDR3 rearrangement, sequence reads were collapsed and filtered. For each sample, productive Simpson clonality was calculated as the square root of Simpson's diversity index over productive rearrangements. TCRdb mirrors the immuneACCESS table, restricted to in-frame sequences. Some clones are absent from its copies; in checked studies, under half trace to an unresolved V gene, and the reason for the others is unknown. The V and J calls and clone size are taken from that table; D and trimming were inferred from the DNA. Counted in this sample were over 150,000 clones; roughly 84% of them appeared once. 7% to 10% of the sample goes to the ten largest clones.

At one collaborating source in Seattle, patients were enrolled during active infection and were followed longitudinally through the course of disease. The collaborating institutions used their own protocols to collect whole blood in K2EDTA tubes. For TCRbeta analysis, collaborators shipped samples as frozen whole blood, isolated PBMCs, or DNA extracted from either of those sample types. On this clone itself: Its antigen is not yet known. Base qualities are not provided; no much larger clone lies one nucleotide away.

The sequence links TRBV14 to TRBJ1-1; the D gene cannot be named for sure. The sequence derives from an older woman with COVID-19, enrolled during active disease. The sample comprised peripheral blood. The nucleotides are TGTGCCAGCAGCCAACTAGGCATCCAGAACACTGAAGCTTTCTTT. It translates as CASSQLGIQNTEAFF.